This paragraph covers one TCR beta chain sequence. Its antigen is unknown. TCRdb's copy holds only in-frame clones and misses some; the assay was immunoSEQ multiplex PCR. This repertoire shows about 470,000 clones, roughly 77% found once; its top ten account for about 12%. The data derive from a study of shared clonotypes between healthy human individuals. Study-level points and caveats: Sampling covered nothing but blood. Tissue TCR repertoires likely differ from those found in blood.

The sample consisted of PBMCs. This TCR was recovered from a woman between 40 and 50 years old in good health. Some clones in this sample may be carry-over from other donors' samples.

The CDR3 is CAISVGSNQPQHF. In DNA form, the CDR3 reads TGTGCCATCAGTGTGGGGAGCAATCAGCCCCAGCATTTT. The V call is TRBV10-3, the J call TRBJ1-5; D is uncertain. Trimming pared 4 bases from V and 1 base from J, leaving 5 bases between. CDR1 ENHRY and CDR2 SYGVKD come from the germline V gene. The CDR3 has 13 residues.